These 25 T cell receptor beta chains share one sample of origin, sequenced in a study of shared clonotypes between healthy human individuals. Clones were sequenced by immunoSEQ multiplex PCR, and TCRdb holds only the in-frame ones, with some missing. The sample holds approximately 740,000 clones, approximately 79% seen once. Sequenced sample: memory CD4+ T cells sorted from blood. As for subset: CD45RA-negative fraction. Source of these receptors: a woman aged 30 to 39 in good health.

J is TRBJ2-7 and V is TRBV10-2; D assignment may be TRBD1 or TRBD2 (5 bases each). The V gene's germline CDR1 is WSHSY and CDR2 SAAADI. This CDR3 contains 13 residues. The V gene lost 2 bases and the J gene lost 2 bases, with 7 bases spanning the gap. The CDR3, as DNA: TGCGCCAGCAGTGAGCGGGGACCCTACGAGCAGTACTTC. It specifies CASSERGPYEQYF.

This clone occurred many times. This chain connects TRBV27 to TRBJ2-7; no reliable D call. The CDR3 totals 14 residues. The germline V gene encodes CDR1 MNHEY and CDR2 SMNVEV (reference sequence). V lost 2 bases, J lost 2 bases, and 10 bases lay in between. The CDR3 sequence is CASSLMDPPYEQYF. As DNA, the CDR3 is TGTGCCAGCAGTTTAATGGACCCCCCCTACGAGCAGTACTTC.

The gene calls are TRBV29-1 and TRBJ2-7, with 8 bases fitting TRBD1. The CDR3 has 13 residues. From germline, CDR1 is SQVTM and CDR2 ANQGSEA. The V segment lost 6 bases and the J segment 0 bases; nucleotides outside the gene matches: 4. The CDR3 region has the DNA TGCAGCGTGGGGGGACAGGTCTCCTACGAGCAGTACTTC. This codes for CSVGGQVSYEQYF.

The chain employs TRBV7-2 and TRBJ2-5; D may be TRBD1 (6 bases). The germline gives CDR1 SGHTA, CDR2 FQGNSA. The CDR3 totals 15 residues. V lost 2 bases and J lost 0, with 10 bases in between. Here the CDR3 reads CASSLSGAYQETQYF. CDR3 bases: TGTGCCAGCAGCTTATCAGGGGCCTACCAAGAGACCCAGTACTTC. The complete variable domain, with remaining parts taken from reference TRBV7-2 and TRBJ2-5, reads GAGVSQSPSNKVTEKGKDVELRCDPISGHTALYWYRQSLGQGLEFLIYFQGNSAPDKSGLPSDRFSAERTGGSVSTLTIQRTQQEDSAVYLCASSLSGAYQETQYFGPGTRLLVL.

The sample holds a few counts of this clone. This chain links TRBV6-4 with TRBJ2-1; 16 bases line up with TRBD2. The germline gives CDR1 MRHNA, CDR2 SNTAGT. Unmatched junction bases numbered 5, after V lost 10 bases and J lost 2 bases. There are 16 residues in the CDR3. This chain's CDR3 is CATGTSGRGTYNEQFF. The CDR3 region has the DNA TGTGCCACTGGGACTAGCGGGAGGGGAACCTACAATGAGCAGTTCTTC.

The V gene is TRBV7-8, the J gene TRBJ2-2, with unresolved D. The germline CDR1 and CDR2 sequences are SGHVS and FQNEAQ. V lost 2 bases, J lost 7 bases, and 17 bases lay in between. The CDR3 totals 16 residues. The CDR3 DNA reads TGTGCCAGCAGCTTACCCCCCCAACTTGGGGACGGGGAGCTGTTTTTT. Protein product: CASSLPPQLGDGELFF.

This clone was seen just once. The chain uses TRBV28 and TRBJ2-7, with D possibly TRBD2 on 7 matching bases. The CDR3 is 13 amino acids. V shed 10 bases and J shed 3 bases, with 16 bases lying between them. CDR1 is MDHEN, CDR2 SYDVKM, per germline. The CDR3 region is CATGGGAFYEQYF. CDR3 DNA: TGTGCCACCGGAGGGGGGGCCTTCTACGAGCAGTACTTC.

The chain carries TRBV19 and TRBJ2-7; either TRBD1 or TRBD2 may fit D (5 bases each). V was cut by 7 bases and J by 3 bases, with 25 bases left in between. The germline V gene has CDR1 LNHDA and CDR2 SQIVND (reference sequence). The CDR3 covers 17 residues. CDR3 in DNA: TGTGCCAGTACCCCTGATACCTCCGGGACGGACAACTACGAGCAGTACTTC. Protein: CASTPDTSGTDNYEQYF.

CDR3 protein: CASSFDRVRAFF. In DNA form, the CDR3 reads TGCGCCAGCAGCTTCGACAGGGTAAGAGCTTTCTTT. The rearrangement uses TRBV5-1 and TRBJ1-1; TRBD1 agrees at 7 bases. Trimming removed 2 bases from V and 10 bases from J; junction bases left unmatched: 5. The CDR3 has 12 amino acids. Germline CDR1 reads SGHRS; CDR2 reads YFSETQ.

This clone showed up just a few times. A far more abundant clone sits one base away, making this likely a read error. This CDR3 is also generated by other DNA sequences in the sample. The DNA of the CDR3 is TGTGCCAGCAGCTTCCAGCGTGACTCCTACGAGCAGTACTTC. It specifies CASSFQRDSYEQYF. The chain carries TRBV11-2 and TRBJ2-7; D is unclear. V shed 3 bases and J shed 0 bases, with 9 bases lying between them. The CDR3 extends over 14 amino acids. Germline V gene sequence: CDR1 SGHAT, CDR2 FQNNGV.

This sequence joins TRBV2 and TRBJ1-1; no definite D call. The CDR3 consists of 15 residues. Germline V gene sequence: CDR1 SNHLY, CDR2 FYNNEI. Trimming removed 2 bases at V and 0 bases at J, with 10 bases between. The DNA of the CDR3 is TGTGCCAGCAGTGAACATAGTTGGTTGAACACTGAAGCTTTCTTT. It specifies CASSEHSWLNTEAFF.

V is TRBV5-8 and J is TRBJ2-6; D is uncertain. Germline V gene sequence: CDR1 SGHTS, CDR2 YDEGEE. CDR3 length equals 16 residues. The germline V and J ends were trimmed by 4 bases and 0 bases, with 11 bases remaining between them. The CDR3 loop is CASSPLFSSGANVLTF. In DNA form, the CDR3 reads TGTGCCAGCAGCCCCCTGTTTAGCTCTGGGGCCAACGTCCTGACTTTC.

J is TRBJ2-2 and V is TRBV28; 8 nucleotides match TRBD2. V was pared by 10 bases and J by 5 bases, with 12 bases of the junction left unmatched. There are 15 residues in the CDR3. Germline V lookup: CDR1 MDHEN, CDR2 SYDVKM. CDR3 protein: CATQGLAGFTGELFF. In nucleotides, the CDR3 is TGTGCCACCCAAGGTCTAGCGGGTTTTACCGGGGAGCTGTTTTTT.

This chain uses TRBV6-6 with TRBJ2-5; no clear D gene. This CDR3 is built from 12 residues. Germline CDR1 is MNHNY and CDR2 is SVGAGI (reference sequence). V lost 6 bases and J lost 5, with 10 bases in between. The CDR3 loop reads CASSERRETQYF. The CDR3 DNA follows: TGTGCCAGCAGCGAACGCAGGGAGACCCAGTACTTC.

The CDR3 nucleotides are TGTGCCAGCAGCCGCGGGGGGGCAGAGGAGACCCAGTACTTC. This codes for CASSRGGAEETQYF. V is TRBV5-4 and J is TRBJ2-5; 9 nucleotides line up with TRBD2. Trimming at V came to 4 bases and at J to 5 bases, leaving 6 bases not matched to a gene. Germline V lookup: CDR1 SGHNT, CDR2 YYREEE (reference sequence). This CDR3 spans 14 amino acids. Based on the CDR3 plus reference TRBV5-4 and TRBJ2-5, the full variable domain is ETGVTQSPTHLIKTRGQQVTLRCSSQSGHNTVSWYQQALGQGPQFIFQYYREEENGRGNFPPRFSGLQFPNYSSELNVNALELDDSALYLCASSRGGAEETQYFGPGTRLLVL.

The V call is TRBV6-1, the J call TRBJ1-2; D is ambiguous. The CDR3 loop spans 17 amino acids. Germline V CDR1 and CDR2: MNHNS, SASEGT. The ends were cut back, 4 bases at V and 0 bases at J, with 18 bases in the middle. The CDR3 region is CASSVVLGDLSNYGYTF. In DNA, the CDR3 is TGTGCCAGCAGTGTAGTTCTAGGAGACCTATCTAACTATGGCTACACCTTC.

This clone was seen once. CDR3 sequence (DNA): TGTGCCAGTAGTATCTGGGGAGCGGGATCGGCTTACAATGAGCAGTTCTTC. This encodes CASSIWGAGSAYNEQFF. The chain employs TRBV19 and TRBJ2-1, with 7 bases matching TRBD2. This CDR3 has 17 amino acids. Germline V gene data show CDR1 as LNHDA and CDR2 as SQIVND (reference sequence). J was trimmed by 4 bases and V by 3 bases; bases with no gene match: 12.

The gene calls are TRBV11-3 and TRBJ2-2; 8 bases map to TRBD1. CDR3 length: 15 residues. Germline trimming cut 5 bases from V and 2 bases from J; bases unmatched to any gene: 4. Germline lookup yields CDR1 SGHNT and CDR2 YENEEA. CDR3 bases: TGTGCCAGCAGCACCAGGGGGCACAACACCGGGGAGCTGTTTTTT. Translation: CASSTRGHNTGELFF.

This chain uses TRBV19 with TRBJ2-1; D may be TRBD2 (6 bases). The germline V and J ends were trimmed by 5 bases and 5 bases, with 16 bases remaining between them. CDR1 LNHDA and CDR2 SQIVND come from the germline V gene (reference sequence). This CDR3 is built from 15 residues. For the CDR3, the DNA is TGTGCCAGTAGTGGAGGGACTCATCAAAACAATGAGCAGTTCTTC. The encoded protein is CASSGGTHQNNEQFF.

The chain employs TRBV5-1 and TRBJ2-3; tentatively, D is TRBD1 or TRBD2 (5 bases each). V shed 4 bases and J shed 2 bases, with 11 bases lying between them. CDR1 is SGHRS and CDR2 is YFSETQ in the germline V gene. The CDR3 runs 14 residues. The CDR3 bases are TGCGCCAGCAGCGCCGGGACCGTCACAGATACGCAGTATTTT. Protein product: CASSAGTVTDTQYF.

This clone was recorded once. The chain combines TRBV29-1 with TRBJ1-2, with 8 bases aligning to TRBD1. After removal of 5 bases from V and 6 bases from J, the junction contained 14 bases not matched to a gene. Germline CDR1 is SQVTM and CDR2 is ANQGSEA. The CDR3 runs to 15 residues. The CDR3: CSVRNLTGAPHGYTF. In DNA form, the CDR3 reads TGCAGCGTTAGAAACTTGACAGGGGCCCCCCATGGCTACACCTTC.

The chain joins TRBV5-1 to TRBJ2-1; D may match TRBD1 or TRBD2 (5 bases each). Between the trimmed V and J ends, which lost 3 bases and 10 bases, there was a span of 17 bases. The V gene's germline CDR1 is SGHRS and CDR2 YFSETQ. The CDR3 runs 14 residues. CDR3 nucleotide sequence: TGCGCCAGCAGCTCGACCTCTAGGGGCGGGGAGCAGTTCTTC. It encodes CASSSTSRGGEQFF.

V is TRBV28 and J is TRBJ1-2; D remains ambiguous. This CDR3 comprises 13 residues. V shed 6 bases and J shed 4 bases, with 12 bases lying between them. The germline CDR1 and CDR2 sequences are MDHEN and SYDVKM. The CDR3 coding sequence is TGTGCCAGCAGCCGGTCCACTCCCTATGGCTACACCTTC. Its protein is CASSRSTPYGYTF.

As for this clone: This sample includes further DNA sequences coding for the same CDR3. This chain joins TRBV19 and TRBJ1-5, with D unresolved. The CDR3 contains 14 residues. V gave up 0 bases and J gave up 2 bases, with 5 bases separating them. CDR1 is LNHDA and CDR2 is SQIVND in the germline V gene (reference sequence). The CDR3 nucleotides are TGTGCCAGTAGTATAGATCGCCGCAATCAGCCCCAGCATTTT. It specifies CASSIDRRNQPQHF.

The chain has TRBV2 and TRBJ2-5; TRBD1 is a possible D gene (5 bases). Trimming stripped 4 bases from V and 4 bases from J, with 16 bases between. The CDR3 contains 15 residues. Germline values: CDR1 SNHLY, CDR2 FYNNEI. CDR3 sequence: CASSVFQGKRETQYF. The CDR3 region has the DNA TGTGCCAGCAGTGTCTTCCAGGGAAAACGAGAGACCCAGTACTTC.